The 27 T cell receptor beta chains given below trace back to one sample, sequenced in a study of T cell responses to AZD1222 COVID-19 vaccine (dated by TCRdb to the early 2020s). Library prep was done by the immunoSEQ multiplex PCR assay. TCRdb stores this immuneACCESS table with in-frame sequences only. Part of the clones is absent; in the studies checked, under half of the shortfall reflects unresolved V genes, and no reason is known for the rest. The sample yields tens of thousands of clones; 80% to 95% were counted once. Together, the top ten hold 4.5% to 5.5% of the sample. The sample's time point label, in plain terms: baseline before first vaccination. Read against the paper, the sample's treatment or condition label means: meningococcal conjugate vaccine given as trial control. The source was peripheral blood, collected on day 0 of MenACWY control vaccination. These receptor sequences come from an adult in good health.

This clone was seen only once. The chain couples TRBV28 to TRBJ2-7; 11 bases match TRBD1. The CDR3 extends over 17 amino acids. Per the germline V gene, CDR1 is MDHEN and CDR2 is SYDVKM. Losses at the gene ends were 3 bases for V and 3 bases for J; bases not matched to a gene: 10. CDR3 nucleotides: TGTGCCAGCAGTTTTATGATCCCGGACAGGGGGCACTACGAGCAGTACTTC. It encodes CASSFMIPDRGHYEQYF.

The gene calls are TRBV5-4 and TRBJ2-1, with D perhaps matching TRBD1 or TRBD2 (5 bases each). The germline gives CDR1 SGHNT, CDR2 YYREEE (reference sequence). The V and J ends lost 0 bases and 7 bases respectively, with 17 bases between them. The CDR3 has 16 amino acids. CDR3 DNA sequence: TGTGCCAGCAGCTTGGACAGGAGGCTAACCAAAAATGAGCAGTTCTTC. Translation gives CASSLDRRLTKNEQFF.

For the CDR3, the DNA is TGTGCCAGCAGCGTAGAGGGGGCTAAGGCAGATACGCAGTATTTT. It codes for CASSVEGAKADTQYF. This chain uses TRBV9 with TRBJ2-3; the match to TRBD1 covers 7 bases. Germline assignment: CDR1 SGDLS and CDR2 YYNGEE. With V trimmed by 0 bases and J by 4 bases, 5 bases remained unmatched. This CDR3 contains 15 residues.

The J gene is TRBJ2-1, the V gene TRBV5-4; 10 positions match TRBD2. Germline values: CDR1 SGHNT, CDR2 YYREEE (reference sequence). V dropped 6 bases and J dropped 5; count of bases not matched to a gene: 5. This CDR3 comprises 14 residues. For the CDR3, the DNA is TGTGCCAGCAAAGCGGGAGGGCCTGACAATGAGCAGTTCTTC. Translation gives CASKAGGPDNEQFF.

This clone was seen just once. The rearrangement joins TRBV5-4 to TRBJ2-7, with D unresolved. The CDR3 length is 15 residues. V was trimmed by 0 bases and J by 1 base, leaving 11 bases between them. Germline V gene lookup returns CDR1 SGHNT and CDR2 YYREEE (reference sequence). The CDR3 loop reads CASSLELQVSYEQYF. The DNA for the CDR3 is TGTGCCAGCAGCTTGGAGCTCCAGGTATCCTACGAGCAGTACTTC.

The CDR3 spells CASSTTGYTGGYTF. The CDR3 DNA reads TGTGCCAGCAGCACGACGGGATATACTGGTGGCTACACCTTC. The chain links TRBV6-6 to TRBJ1-2; no clear D. V lost 6 bases, J lost 7 bases, and 18 bases lay in between. The germline gives CDR1 MNHNY, CDR2 SVGAGI (reference sequence). This CDR3 has 14 amino acids.

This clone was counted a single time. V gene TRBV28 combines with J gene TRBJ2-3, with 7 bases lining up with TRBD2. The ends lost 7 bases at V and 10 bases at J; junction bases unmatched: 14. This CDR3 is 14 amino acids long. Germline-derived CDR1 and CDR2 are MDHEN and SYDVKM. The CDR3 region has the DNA TGTGCCAGCACCCTTCCCGGGGGGAGTCCCGCGCAGTATTTT. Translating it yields CASTLPGGSPAQYF. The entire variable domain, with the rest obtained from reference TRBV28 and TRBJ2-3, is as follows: DVKVTQSSRYLVKRTGEKVFLECVQDMDHENMFWYRQDPGLGLRLIYFSYDVKMKEKGDIPEGYSVSREKKERFSLILESASTNQTSMYLCASTLPGGSPAQYFGPGTRLTVL.

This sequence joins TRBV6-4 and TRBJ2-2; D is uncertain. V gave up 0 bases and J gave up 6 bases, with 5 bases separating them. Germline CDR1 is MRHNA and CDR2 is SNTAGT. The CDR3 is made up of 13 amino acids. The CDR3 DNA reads TGTGCCAGCAGTGACTCGTCCTCCGGGGAGCTGTTTTTT. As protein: CASSDSSSGELFF.

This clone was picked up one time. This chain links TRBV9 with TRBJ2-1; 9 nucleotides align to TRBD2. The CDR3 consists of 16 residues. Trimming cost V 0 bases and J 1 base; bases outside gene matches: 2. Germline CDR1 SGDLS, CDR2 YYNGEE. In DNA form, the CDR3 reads TGTGCCAGCAGCGTAGGGACTAGCGAGTCCTACAATGAGCAGTTCTTC. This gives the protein CASSVGTSESYNEQFF.

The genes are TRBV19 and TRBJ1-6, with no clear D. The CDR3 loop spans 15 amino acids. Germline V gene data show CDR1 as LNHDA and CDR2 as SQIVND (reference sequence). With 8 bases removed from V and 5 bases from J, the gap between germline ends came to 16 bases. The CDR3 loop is CASGLGPVDNSPLHF. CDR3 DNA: TGTGCCAGTGGGCTCGGGCCAGTAGATAATTCACCCCTCCACTTT.

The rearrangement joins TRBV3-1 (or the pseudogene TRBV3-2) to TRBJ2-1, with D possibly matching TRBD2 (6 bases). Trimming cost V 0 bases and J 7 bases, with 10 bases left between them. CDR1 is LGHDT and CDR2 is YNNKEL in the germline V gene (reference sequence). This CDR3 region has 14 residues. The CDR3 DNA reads TGTGCCAGCAGCCAAGAAGGTCTAGCGAATGAGCAGTTCTTC. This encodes CASSQEGLANEQFF.

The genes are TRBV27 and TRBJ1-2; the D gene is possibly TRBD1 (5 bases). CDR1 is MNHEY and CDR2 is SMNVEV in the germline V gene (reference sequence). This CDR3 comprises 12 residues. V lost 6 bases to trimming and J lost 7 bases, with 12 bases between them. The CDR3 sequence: CASRGGKVGYTF. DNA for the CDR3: TGTGCCAGCAGGGGGGGGAAAGTTGGCTACACCTTC.

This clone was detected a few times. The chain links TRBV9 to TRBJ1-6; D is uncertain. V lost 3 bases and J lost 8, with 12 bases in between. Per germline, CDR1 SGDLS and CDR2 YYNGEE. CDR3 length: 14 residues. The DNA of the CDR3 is TGTGCCAGCAGCGCCCCGGGTAGTGATTCACCCCTCCACTTT. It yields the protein CASSAPGSDSPLHF.

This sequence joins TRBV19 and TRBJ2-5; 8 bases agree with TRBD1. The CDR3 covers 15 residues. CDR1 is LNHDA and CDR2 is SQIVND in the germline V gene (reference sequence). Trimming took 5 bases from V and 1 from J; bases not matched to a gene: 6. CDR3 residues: CASSYAGGSQETQYF. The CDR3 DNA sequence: TGTGCCAGTAGTTATGCAGGGGGCTCCCAAGAGACCCAGTACTTC.

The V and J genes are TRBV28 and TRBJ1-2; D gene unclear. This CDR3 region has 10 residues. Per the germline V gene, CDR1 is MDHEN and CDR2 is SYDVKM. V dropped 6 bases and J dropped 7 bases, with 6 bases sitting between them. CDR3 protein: CASRFIGYTF. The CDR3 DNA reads TGTGCCAGCAGATTTATTGGCTACACCTTC.

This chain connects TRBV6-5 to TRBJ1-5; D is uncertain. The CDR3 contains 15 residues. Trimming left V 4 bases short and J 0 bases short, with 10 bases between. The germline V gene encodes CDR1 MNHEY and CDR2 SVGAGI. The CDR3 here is CASSFGGNSNQPQHF. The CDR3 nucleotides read TGTGCCAGCAGTTTCGGAGGAAATAGCAATCAGCCCCAGCATTTT.

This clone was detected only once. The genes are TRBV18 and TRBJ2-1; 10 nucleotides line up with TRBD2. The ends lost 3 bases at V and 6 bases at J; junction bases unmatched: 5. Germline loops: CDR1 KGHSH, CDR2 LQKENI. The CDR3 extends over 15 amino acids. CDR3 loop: CASSPLLAGVNEQFF. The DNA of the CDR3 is TGTGCCAGCTCACCTCTTCTAGCGGGGGTCAATGAGCAGTTCTTC.

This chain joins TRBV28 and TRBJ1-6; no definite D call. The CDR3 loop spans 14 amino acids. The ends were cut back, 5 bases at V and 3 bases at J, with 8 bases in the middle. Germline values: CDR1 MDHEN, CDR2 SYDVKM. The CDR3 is CASSLQIYNSPLHF. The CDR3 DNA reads TGTGCCAGCAGTCTACAGATCTATAATTCACCCCTCCACTTT. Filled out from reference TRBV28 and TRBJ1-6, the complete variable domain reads DVKVTQSSRYLVKRTGEKVFLECVQDMDHENMFWYRQDPGLGLRLIYFSYDVKMKEKGDIPEGYSVSREKKERFSLILESASTNQTSMYLCASSLQIYNSPLHFGNGTRLTVT.

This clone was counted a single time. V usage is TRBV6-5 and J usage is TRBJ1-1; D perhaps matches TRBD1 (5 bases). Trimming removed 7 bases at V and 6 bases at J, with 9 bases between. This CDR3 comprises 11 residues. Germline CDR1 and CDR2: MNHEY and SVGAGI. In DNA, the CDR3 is TGTGCCAGCATAGGGACGGCTGAAGCTTTCTTT. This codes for CASIGTAEAFF.

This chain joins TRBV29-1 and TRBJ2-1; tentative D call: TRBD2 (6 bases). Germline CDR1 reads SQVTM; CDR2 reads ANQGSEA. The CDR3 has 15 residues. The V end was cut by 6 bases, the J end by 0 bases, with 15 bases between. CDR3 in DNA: TGCAGCGTAGCCGCCAGGGAGGACTCCTACAATGAGCAGTTCTTC. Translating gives CSVAAREDSYNEQFF.

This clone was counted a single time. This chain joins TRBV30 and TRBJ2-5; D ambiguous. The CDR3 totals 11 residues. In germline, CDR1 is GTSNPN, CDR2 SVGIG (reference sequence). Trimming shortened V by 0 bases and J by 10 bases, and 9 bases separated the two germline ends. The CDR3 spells CAWSVEGGQYF. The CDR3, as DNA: TGTGCCTGGAGTGTGGAAGGCGGCCAGTACTTC.

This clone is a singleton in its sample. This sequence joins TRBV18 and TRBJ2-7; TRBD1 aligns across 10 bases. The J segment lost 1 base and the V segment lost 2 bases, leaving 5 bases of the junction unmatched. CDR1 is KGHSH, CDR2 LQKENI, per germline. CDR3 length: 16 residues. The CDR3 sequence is CASSPGDRGLSYEQYF. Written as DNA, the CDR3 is TGTGCCAGCTCACCAGGGGACAGGGGCCTGTCCTACGAGCAGTACTTC. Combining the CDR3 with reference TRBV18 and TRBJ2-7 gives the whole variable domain NAGVMQNPRHLVRRRGQEARLRCSPMKGHSHVYWYRQLPEEGLKFMVYLQKENIIDESGMPKERFSAEFPKEGPSILRIQQVVRGDSAAYFCASSPGDRGLSYEQYFGPGTRLTVT.

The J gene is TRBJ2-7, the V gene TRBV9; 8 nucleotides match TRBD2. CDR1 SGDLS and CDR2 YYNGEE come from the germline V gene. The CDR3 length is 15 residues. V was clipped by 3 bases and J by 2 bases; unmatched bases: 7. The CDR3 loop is CASSADAGGAYEQYF. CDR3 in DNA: TGTGCCAGCAGCGCCGACGCCGGGGGGGCCTACGAGCAGTACTTC.

The CDR3 region is CASTTGEGQPQHF. CDR3 coding DNA: TGTGCCAGCACCACCGGGGAGGGACAGCCCCAGCATTTT. The V call is TRBV6-5, the J call TRBJ1-5, with D uncertain. Trimming took 7 bases from V and 7 from J, leaving 14 bases between them. The CDR3 loop spans 13 amino acids. Germline V lookup: CDR1 MNHEY, CDR2 SVGAGI.

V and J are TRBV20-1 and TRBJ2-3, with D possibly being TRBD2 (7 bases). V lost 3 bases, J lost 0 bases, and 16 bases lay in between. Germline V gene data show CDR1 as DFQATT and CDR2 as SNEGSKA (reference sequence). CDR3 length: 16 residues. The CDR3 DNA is TGCAGTGCTAGTATCTGGGGGGGCCCTAGCACAGATACGCAGTATTTT. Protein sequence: CSASIWGGPSTDTQYF.

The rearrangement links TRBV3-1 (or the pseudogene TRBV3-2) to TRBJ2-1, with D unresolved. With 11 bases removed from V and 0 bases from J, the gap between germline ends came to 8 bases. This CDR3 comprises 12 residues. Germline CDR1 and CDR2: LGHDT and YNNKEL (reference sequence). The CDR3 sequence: CAEQSSYNEQFF. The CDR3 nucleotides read TGTGCCGAACAAAGCTCCTACAATGAGCAGTTCTTC.

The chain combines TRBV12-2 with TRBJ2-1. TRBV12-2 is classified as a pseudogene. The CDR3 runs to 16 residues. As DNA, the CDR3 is TGTGCAAGTCGCCCCCAGGGGGGGAGCTCCTACAATGAGCAGTTCTTC. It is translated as CASRPQGGSSYNEQFF.